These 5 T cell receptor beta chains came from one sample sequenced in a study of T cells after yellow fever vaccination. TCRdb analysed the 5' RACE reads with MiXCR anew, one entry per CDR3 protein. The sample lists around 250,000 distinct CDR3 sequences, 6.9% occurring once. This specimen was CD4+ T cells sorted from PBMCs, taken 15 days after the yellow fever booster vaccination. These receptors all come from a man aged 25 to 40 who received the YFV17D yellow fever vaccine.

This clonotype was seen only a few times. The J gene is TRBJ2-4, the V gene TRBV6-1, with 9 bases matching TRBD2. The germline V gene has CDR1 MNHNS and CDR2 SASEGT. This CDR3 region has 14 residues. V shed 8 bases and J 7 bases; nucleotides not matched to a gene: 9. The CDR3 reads CASQIAGAVNIQYF. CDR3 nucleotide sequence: TGTGCCAGCCAAATAGCGGGAGCGGTGAACATTCAGTACTTC.

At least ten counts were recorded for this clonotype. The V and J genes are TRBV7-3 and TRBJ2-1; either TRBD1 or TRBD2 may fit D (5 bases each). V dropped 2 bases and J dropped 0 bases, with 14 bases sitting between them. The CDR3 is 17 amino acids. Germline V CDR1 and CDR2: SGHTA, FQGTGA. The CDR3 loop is CASSLGYGTDSYNEQFF. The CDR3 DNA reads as TGTGCCAGCAGCTTAGGATATGGGACGGACTCCTACAATGAGCAGTTCTTC.

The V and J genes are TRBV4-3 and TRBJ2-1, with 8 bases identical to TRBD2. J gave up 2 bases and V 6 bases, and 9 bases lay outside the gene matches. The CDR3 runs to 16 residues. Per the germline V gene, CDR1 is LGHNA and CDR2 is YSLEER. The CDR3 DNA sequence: TGCGCCAGCAGACTCGGACTAGCTGGAACCTACAATGAGCAGTTCTTC. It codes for CASRLGLAGTYNEQFF.

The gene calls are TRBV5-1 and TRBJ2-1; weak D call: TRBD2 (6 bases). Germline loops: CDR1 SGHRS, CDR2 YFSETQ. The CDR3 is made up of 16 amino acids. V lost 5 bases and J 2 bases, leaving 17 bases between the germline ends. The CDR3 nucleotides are TGCGCCAGCAGTTATTTAGGAGCGGGCCCCTACAATGAGCAGTTCTTC. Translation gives CASSYLGAGPYNEQFF. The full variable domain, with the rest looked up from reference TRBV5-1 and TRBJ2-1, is KAGVTQTPRYLIKTRGQQVTLSCSPISGHRSVSWYQQTPGQGLQFLFEYFSETQRNKGNFPGRFSGRQFSNSRSEMNVSTLELGDSALYLCASSYLGAGPYNEQFFGPGTRLTVL.

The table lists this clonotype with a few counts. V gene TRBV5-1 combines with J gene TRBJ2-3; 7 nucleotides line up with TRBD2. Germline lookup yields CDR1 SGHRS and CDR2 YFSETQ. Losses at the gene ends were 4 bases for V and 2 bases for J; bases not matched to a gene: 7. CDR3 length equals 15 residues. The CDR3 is CASSRRLADTDTQYF. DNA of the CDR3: TGCGCCAGCAGCCGACGACTAGCAGACACAGATACGCAGTATTTT. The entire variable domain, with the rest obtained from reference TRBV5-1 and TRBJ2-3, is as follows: KAGVTQTPRYLIKTRGQQVTLSCSPISGHRSVSWYQQTPGQGLQFLFEYFSETQRNKGNFPGRFSGRQFSNSRSEMNVSTLELGDSALYLCASSRRLADTDTQYFGPGTRLTVL.